This TCR beta chain was recorded in a study of blood T cells in healthy people across ages. Notes on the study in general: Naive T cell percentage strongly correlated with TCR beta diversity. The donors' CMV status was not determined, possibly confounding changes in expanded clonotypes.

Aged roughly 6 to 90, donors were systemically healthy Caucasians from Russia. Many counts were recorded for this clonotype. Its cognate antigen is unknown. A J-beta primer mix and a sample-barcoded 5' primer were used in a second PCR of roughly 6 to 11 cycles. Each cDNA molecule carried a tag from a template-switch adaptor that contained 12 random nucleotides. Each CDR3 protein gets one entry after TCRdb re-called the 5' RACE reads with MiXCR. The sample holds approximately 810,000 distinct CDR3 sequences, 29% seen once. The CDR3 length is 16 residues. CDR1 is DFQATT, CDR2 SNEGSKA, per germline (reference sequence). Trimming removed 0 bases from V and 3 bases from J, with 17 bases in between.

The rearrangement joins TRBV20-1 to TRBJ1-2; no clear D. The clonotype originates from a woman older than 75 in good health. Sequenced input: blood. CDR3: CSARDLHRGIHYGYTF. The CDR3, as DNA: TGCAGTGCTAGAGATCTACACCGTGGTATTCACTATGGCTACACCTTC.